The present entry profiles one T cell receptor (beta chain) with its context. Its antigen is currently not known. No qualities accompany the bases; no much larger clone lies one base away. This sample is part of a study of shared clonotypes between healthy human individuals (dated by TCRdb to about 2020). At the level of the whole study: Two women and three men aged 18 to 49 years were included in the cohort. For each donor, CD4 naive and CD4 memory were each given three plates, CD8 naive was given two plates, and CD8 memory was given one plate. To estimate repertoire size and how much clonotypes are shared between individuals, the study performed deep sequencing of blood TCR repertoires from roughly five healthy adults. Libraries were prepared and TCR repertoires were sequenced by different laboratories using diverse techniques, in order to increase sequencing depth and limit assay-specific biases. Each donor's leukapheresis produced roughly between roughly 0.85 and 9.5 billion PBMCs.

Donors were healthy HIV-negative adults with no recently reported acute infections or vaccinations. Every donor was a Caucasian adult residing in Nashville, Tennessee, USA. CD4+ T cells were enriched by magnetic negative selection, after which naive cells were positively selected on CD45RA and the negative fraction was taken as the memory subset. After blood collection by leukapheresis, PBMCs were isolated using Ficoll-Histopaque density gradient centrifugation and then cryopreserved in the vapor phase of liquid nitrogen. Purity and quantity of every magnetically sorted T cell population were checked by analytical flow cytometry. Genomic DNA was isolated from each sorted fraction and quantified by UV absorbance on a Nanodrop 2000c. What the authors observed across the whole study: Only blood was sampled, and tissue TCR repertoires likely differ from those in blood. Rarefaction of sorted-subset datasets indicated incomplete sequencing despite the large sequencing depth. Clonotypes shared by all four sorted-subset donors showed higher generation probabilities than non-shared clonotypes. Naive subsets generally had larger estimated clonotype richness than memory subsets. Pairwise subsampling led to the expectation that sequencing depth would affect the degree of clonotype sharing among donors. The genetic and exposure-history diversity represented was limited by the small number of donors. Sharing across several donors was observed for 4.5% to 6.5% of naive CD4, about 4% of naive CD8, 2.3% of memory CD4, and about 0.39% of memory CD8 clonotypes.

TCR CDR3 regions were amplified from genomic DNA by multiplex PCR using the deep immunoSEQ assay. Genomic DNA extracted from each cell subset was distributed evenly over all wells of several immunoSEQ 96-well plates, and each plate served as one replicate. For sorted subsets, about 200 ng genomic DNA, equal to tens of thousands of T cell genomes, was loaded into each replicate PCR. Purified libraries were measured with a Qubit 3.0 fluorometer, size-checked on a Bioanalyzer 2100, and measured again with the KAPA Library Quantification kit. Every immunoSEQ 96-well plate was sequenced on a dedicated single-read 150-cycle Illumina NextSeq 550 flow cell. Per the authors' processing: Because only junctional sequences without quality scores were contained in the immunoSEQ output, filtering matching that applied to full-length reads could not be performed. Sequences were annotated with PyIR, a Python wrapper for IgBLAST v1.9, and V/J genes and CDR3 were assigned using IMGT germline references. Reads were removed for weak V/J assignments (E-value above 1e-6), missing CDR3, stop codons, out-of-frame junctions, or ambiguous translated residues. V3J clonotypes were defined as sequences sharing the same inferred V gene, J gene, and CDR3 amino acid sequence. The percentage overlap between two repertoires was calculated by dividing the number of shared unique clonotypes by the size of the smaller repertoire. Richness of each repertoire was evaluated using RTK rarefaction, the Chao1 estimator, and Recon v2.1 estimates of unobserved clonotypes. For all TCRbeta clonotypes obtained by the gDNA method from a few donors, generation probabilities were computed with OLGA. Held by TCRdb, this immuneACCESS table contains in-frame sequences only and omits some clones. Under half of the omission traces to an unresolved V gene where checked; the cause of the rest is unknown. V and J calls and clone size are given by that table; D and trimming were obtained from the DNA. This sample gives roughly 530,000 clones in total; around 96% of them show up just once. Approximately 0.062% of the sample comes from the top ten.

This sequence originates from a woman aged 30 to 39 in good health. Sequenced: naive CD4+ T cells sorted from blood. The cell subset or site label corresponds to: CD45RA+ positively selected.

The CDR3 here reads CASTWTSGIPNEQFF. The DNA sequence follows: TGCGCCAGCACCTGGACTAGCGGGATACCCAATGAGCAGTTCTTC. Here the chain combines TRBV5-1 and TRBJ2-1; 12 bases in the middle match TRBD2. Including cysteine and phenylalanine, the CDR3 has 15 amino acids. Here the CDR3 DNA is all that survives: 45 bases in frame from base 1. V is trimmed back by 6 bases and J by 6 bases, and the junction contains 7 bases that no gene match accounts for. The germline V gene yields SGHRS for CDR1 and YFSETQ for CDR2.